Shown below are 17 T cell receptor beta chains from a single sample sequenced in a study of T cell responses to AZD1222 COVID-19 vaccine. Clones were read by immunoSEQ multiplex PCR, and TCRdb kept only the in-frame ones, dropping some. The sample lists some 130,000 clones; about nine tenths were seen once. Material: peripheral blood, obtained on day 0 of AZD1222 vaccination. These receptors all stem from an adult in good health.

The V gene is TRBV11-2, the J gene TRBJ2-7; 9 bases align to TRBD2. There are 16 residues in the CDR3. CDR1 SGHAT and CDR2 FQNNGV come from the germline V gene. With 5 bases clipped from V and 2 bases from J, the junction kept 10 bases outside the gene matches. The CDR3 is CASSRAIAGVTYEQYF. DNA of the CDR3: TGTGCCAGCAGCCGTGCCATAGCGGGGGTTACCTACGAGCAGTACTTC.

The J gene is TRBJ1-4, the V gene TRBV2, with D unclear. Germline loops: CDR1 SNHLY, CDR2 FYNNEI. The length of the CDR3 is 11 residues. Trimming left V 3 bases short and J 8 bases short, with 4 bases between. DNA of the CDR3: TGTGCCAGCAGTGAGTGGGAAAAACTGTTTTTT. This translates into CASSEWEKLFF.

V and J are TRBV3-1 (or the pseudogene TRBV3-2) and TRBJ2-3; TRBD1 might be the D (8 bases). The CDR3 loop spans 15 amino acids. V lost 3 bases and J lost 5, with 15 bases in between. Germline V lookup: CDR1 LGHDT, CDR2 YNNKEL (reference sequence). CDR3 DNA: TGTGCCAGCAGCCAGGACAGGGAGGGAGTAGATACGCAGTATTTT. This codes for CASSQDREGVDTQYF.

The V call is TRBV7-3, the J call TRBJ1-6; a possible D gene is TRBD1 (6 bases). In germline, CDR1 is SGHTA, CDR2 FQGTGA. Trimming took 2 bases from V and 5 from J, leaving 19 bases between them. The CDR3 runs 18 residues. The CDR3 spells CASSLSLDRGRDNSPLHF. The CDR3 coding sequence is TGTGCCAGCAGCTTATCCCTGGACAGAGGAAGAGATAATTCACCCCTCCACTTT.

This chain links TRBV30 with TRBJ2-7, with TRBD2 identical over 8 bases. CDR1 and CDR2 from the germline V gene are GTSNPN and SVGIG (reference sequence). The ends lost 1 base at V and 6 bases at J; junction bases unmatched: 14. The CDR3 extends over 16 amino acids. The CDR3 coding sequence is TGTGCCTGGAGTGGGGGGCCCCCGGCGGGGGGATCCGAGCAGTACTTC. Translating gives CAWSGGPPAGGSEQYF.

This chain joins TRBV28 and TRBJ1-4; D possibly corresponds to TRBD1 (5 bases). This CDR3 is 14 amino acids long. The germline V gene encodes CDR1 MDHEN and CDR2 SYDVKM. V was clipped by 6 bases and J by 8 bases, with 16 bases between them. CDR3 region: CASRNGAATEKLFF. The DNA for the CDR3 is TGTGCCAGCAGGAACGGGGCCGCGACGGAAAAACTGTTTTTT. Drawing the rest from reference TRBV28 and TRBJ1-4, the complete variable domain is DVKVTQSSRYLVKRTGEKVFLECVQDMDHENMFWYRQDPGLGLRLIYFSYDVKMKEKGDIPEGYSVSREKKERFSLILESASTNQTSMYLCASRNGAATEKLFFGSGTQLSVL.

The chain is built from TRBV23-1 and TRBJ2-7; 7 bases align to TRBD1. TRBV23-1 has ORF status, its function being uncertain. Trimming at V came to 2 bases and at J to 1 base, leaving 8 bases not matched to a gene. This CDR3 region has 16 residues. The CDR3 bases are TGCGCCAGCAGTCAACCAGGGGGACAGATTTCCTACGAGCAGTACTTC. Its translation: CASSQPGGQISYEQYF.

The rearrangement links TRBV28 to TRBJ1-5, with D maybe TRBD1 (5 bases). Trimming removed 5 bases at V and 2 bases at J, with 16 bases between. This CDR3 comprises 16 residues. CDR1 and CDR2 (germline): MDHEN, SYDVKM. The CDR3 sequence: CASSPTEGLGNQPQHF. CDR3 bases: TGTGCCAGCAGTCCTACAGAGGGGTTGGGCAATCAGCCCCAGCATTTT.

For this clone: Given a much more abundant clone one base away, this may be a read error. This rearrangement joins TRBV15 to TRBJ2-2; 7 positions agree with TRBD1. The CDR3 loop spans 13 amino acids. V gave up 6 bases and J gave up 3 bases; unmatched junction bases: 1. From germline, CDR1 is LNHNV and CDR2 YYDKDF (reference sequence). The CDR3 reads CATSTGDTGELFF. CDR3 nucleotides: TGTGCCACCAGTACAGGGGACACCGGGGAGCTGTTTTTT.

The rearrangement uses TRBV10-1 and TRBJ2-7; perhaps TRBD2 as D (6 bases). V lost 4 bases to trimming and J lost 5 bases, with 12 bases between them. In germline, CDR1 is WNHNN, CDR2 SYGVQD (reference sequence). This CDR3 spans 13 amino acids. CDR3 in amino acids: CASSGGDWDEQYF. The DNA for the CDR3 is TGCGCCAGCAGTGGGGGGGATTGGGACGAGCAGTACTTC.

The chain carries TRBV5-1 and TRBJ2-7; TRBD2 might be the D (5 bases). Germline CDR1 reads SGHRS; CDR2 reads YFSETQ. Between the trimmed V and J ends, which lost 0 bases and 6 bases, there was a span of 13 bases. This CDR3 contains 14 residues. CDR3 DNA: TGCGCCAGCAGCTTGGCCGTATCGAGCGGCGAGCAGTACTTC. Translated: CASSLAVSSGEQYF.

The chain has TRBV5-8 and TRBJ2-5; D is unresolved. Germline V lookup: CDR1 SGHTS, CDR2 YDEGEE. The CDR3 consists of 13 residues. Trimming removed 4 bases at V and 5 bases at J, with 12 bases between. In DNA form, the CDR3 reads TGTGCCAGCAGCGTAGGCAGTTGGGAGACCCAGTACTTC. It codes for CASSVGSWETQYF.

This chain links TRBV7-9 with TRBJ1-2; D gene unclear. V was pared by 1 base and J by 8 bases, with 8 bases between. Per the germline V gene, CDR1 is SEHNR and CDR2 is FQNEAQ (reference sequence). The length of the CDR3 is 12 residues. The CDR3 sequence: CASSLVGRGYTF. CDR3 in DNA: TGTGCCAGCAGCTTAGTCGGAAGGGGCTACACCTTC.

The V and J genes are TRBV5-1 and TRBJ1-4, with D unclear. Per germline, CDR1 SGHRS and CDR2 YFSETQ. There are 14 residues in the CDR3. V was clipped by 0 bases and J by 5 bases, with 8 bases between them. DNA for the CDR3: TGCGCCAGCAGCTTGGTTGAACCGAATGAAAAACTGTTTTTT. The encoded protein is CASSLVEPNEKLFF. Drawing the rest from reference TRBV5-1 and TRBJ1-4, the complete variable domain is KAGVTQTPRYLIKTRGQQVTLSCSPISGHRSVSWYQQTPGQGLQFLFEYFSETQRNKGNFPGRFSGRQFSNSRSEMNVSTLELGDSALYLCASSLVEPNEKLFFGSGTQLSVL.

This clone was found once. The V and J genes are TRBV6-5 and TRBJ2-3; D may be TRBD2 (6 bases). CDR3 length: 14 residues. Trimming stripped 0 bases from V and 8 bases from J, with 12 bases between. Germline loops: CDR1 MNHEY, CDR2 SVGAGI. This CDR3 is CASSYSSGVGTQYF. The CDR3 DNA is TGTGCCAGCAGTTACTCATCGGGGGTTGGTACGCAGTATTTT.

This sequence joins TRBV5-8 and TRBJ2-2, with a weak D call TRBD1 (6 bases). The CDR3 extends over 15 amino acids. CDR1 SGHTS and CDR2 YDEGEE come from the germline V gene. The V end was cut by 2 bases, the J end by 4 bases, with 12 bases between. The CDR3 coding sequence is TGTGCCAGCAGCTTTCCAGGGGTCGTCACCGGGGAGCTGTTTTTT. The encoded protein is CASSFPGVVTGELFF.

The V call is TRBV5-1, the J call TRBJ1-2; possible D gene TRBD1, 6 bases. Trimming left V 0 bases short and J 5 bases short, with 14 bases between. The length of the CDR3 is 15 residues. CDR1 is SGHRS and CDR2 is YFSETQ in the germline V gene. CDR3 residues: CASSLGSGQLYGYTF. For the CDR3, the DNA is TGCGCCAGCAGCTTGGGATCCGGACAGCTTTATGGCTACACCTTC.